This TCR beta chain emerged from a study of cytomegalovirus exposure and HLA in healthy donors. Trimming left V 4 bases short and J 2 bases short, with 22 bases between. The CDR3 sequence is 18 residues long. Germline V gene data show CDR1 as LNHNV and CDR2 as YYDKDF (reference sequence). Both 60 Vbeta primers and 13 Jbeta primers went into the PCR. Sequencing used immunoSEQ multiplex PCR; TCRdb keeps in-frame clones, though not all of them. The table lists some 46,000 clones. Sampled while nominally healthy, donors likely had unrecorded immune exposures. Sequences were obtained from PBMCs. This clonotype originated in a male donor in good health and CMV-seronegative. The chain employs TRBV15 and TRBJ2-3; D may be TRBD1 (5 bases). The CDR3 DNA reads as TGTGCCACCAGCATCACAGGAGCGCTATGGGGTTTCACAGATACGCAGTATTTT. Its protein is CATSITGALWGFTDTQYF.